Described below is a single T cell receptor (beta chain) sequence and its context. Its specificity is unknown. This specimen belongs to a study of cytomegalovirus exposure and HLA in healthy donors. Across the study: Most donors, roughly 82% of a few hundred genotyped, fell in the Caucasian-associated ancestry cluster. Overall study results and limits: It emerged from a later analysis that several of the most significant clusters appeared to be linked to common viral pathogens. Some highly shared sequence variants likely arose as a pipeline artifact. Later genetic work tied a missense DCLRE1C variant to beta-chain V and J trimming.

Germline assignment: CDR1 SGHTA and CDR2 FQGNSA. The CDR3 extends over 15 amino acids. Between the trimmed V and J ends, which lost 1 base and 6 bases, there was a span of 13 bases. The PCR contained 60 Vbeta and 13 Jbeta primers. Measured with immunoSEQ multiplex PCR; TCRdb has only the in-frame clones, and not every one. Here the sample table reports just under 60,000 clones. The sequence was collected from a male donor in good health and CMV-seronegative. What was sequenced was PBMCs. This rearrangement joins TRBV7-2 to TRBJ2-1, with D perhaps matching TRBD2 (6 bases). This CDR3 is CASSLEGLGGNEQFF. The CDR3 DNA sequence: TGTGCCAGCAGCTTAGAGGGGTTGGGGGGCAATGAGCAGTTCTTC. Full variable domain (missing parts from reference TRBV7-2 and TRBJ2-1): GAGVSQSPSNKVTEKGKDVELRCDPISGHTALYWYRQSLGQGLEFLIYFQGNSAPDKSGLPSDRFSAERTGGSVSTLTIQRTQQEDSAVYLCASSLEGLGGNEQFFGPGTRLTVL.